The 2 T cell receptor beta chains reported below all come from one sample, sequenced in a study of post-analysis software for immune sequencing data. Findings and caveats of the study: A handful of TRBV segments appeared more often in patients than in controls, and TRBV5-6, TRBV5-1 and TRBV20-1 were among these.

These receptors have no identified antigens. Sequencing libraries made from TCR beta cDNA carried unique molecular identifiers. TCRdb fed the PCR reads into MiXCR, producing one record per CDR3 protein. Here the sample spans about 540,000 distinct CDR3 sequences, around 36% being singletons. The sequenced sample consisted of blood. The receptors originated from a girl younger than 18 with multiple sclerosis.

In DNA, the CDR3 is TGCGCCAGCAGCTTGTCTAGCGGGGGGGCCCCGGGAGATACGCAGTATTTT. Its protein product is CASSLSSGGAPGDTQYF. The chain has TRBV5-1 and TRBJ2-3; 12 positions match TRBD2. Germline V gene sequence: CDR1 SGHRS, CDR2 YFSETQ. The CDR3 is made up of 17 amino acids. The V segment lost 1 base and the J segment 5 bases; nucleotides outside the gene matches: 8. The variable domain in full, completed from reference TRBV5-1 and TRBJ2-3, reads KAGVTQTPRYLIKTRGQQVTLSCSPISGHRSVSWYQQTPGQGLQFLFEYFSETQRNKGNFPGRFSGRQFSNSRSEMNVSTLELGDSALYLCASSLSSGGAPGDTQYFGPGTRLTVL.

V and J are TRBV5-1 and TRBJ1-2; 7 nucleotides agree with TRBD1. The V and J ends lost 4 bases and 7 bases, in that order; junction bases with no gene match: 4. This CDR3 spans 12 amino acids. Germline V gives CDR1 SGHRS, CDR2 YFSETQ. As DNA, the CDR3 is TGCGCCAGCAGCACAGGGGCGTTTGGCTACACCTTC. Amino acids: CASSTGAFGYTF.